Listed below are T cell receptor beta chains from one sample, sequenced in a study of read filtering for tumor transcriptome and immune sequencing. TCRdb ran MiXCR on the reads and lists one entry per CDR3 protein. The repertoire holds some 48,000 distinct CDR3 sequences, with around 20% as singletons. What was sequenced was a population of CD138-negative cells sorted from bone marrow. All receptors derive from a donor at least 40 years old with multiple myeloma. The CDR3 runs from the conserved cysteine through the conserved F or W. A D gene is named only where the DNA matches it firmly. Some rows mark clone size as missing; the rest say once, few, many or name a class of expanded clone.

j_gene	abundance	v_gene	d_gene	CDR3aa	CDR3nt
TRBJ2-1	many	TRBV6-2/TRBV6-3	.	CASSYRAQNYNEQFF	TGTGCCAGCAGTTACAGGGCGCAGAACTACAATGAGCAGTTCTTC
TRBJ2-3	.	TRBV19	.	CASRTSTTASTDTQYF	TGTGCCAGTAGGACTTCCACTACCGCCAGCACAGATACGCAGTATTTT
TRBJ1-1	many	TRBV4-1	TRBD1	CASSRGTARMNTEAFF	TGCGCCAGCAGCCGAGGGACAGCGAGAATGAACACTGAAGCTTTCTTT
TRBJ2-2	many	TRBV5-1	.	CASSLEQGSAGELFF	TGCGCCAGCAGCTTGGAGCAGGGGTCTGCCGGGGAGCTGTTTTTT
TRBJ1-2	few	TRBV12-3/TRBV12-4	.	CASSLMGSYGYTF	TGTGCCAGCAGTTTAATGGGGTCTTATGGCTACACCTTC
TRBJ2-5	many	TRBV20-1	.	CSASPEQETQYF	TGCAGTGCTAGCCCGGAGCAGGAGACCCAGTACTTC
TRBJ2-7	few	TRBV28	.	CASSDPPRASSYEQYF	TGTGCCAGCAGTGACCCACCGCGGGCTAGCTCCTACGAGCAGTACTTC
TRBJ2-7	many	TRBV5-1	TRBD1	CASSLGGTVSYEQYF	TGCGCCAGCAGCTTGGGAGGGACAGTGTCCTACGAGCAGTACTTC
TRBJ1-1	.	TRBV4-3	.	CASSQRVSTEAFF	TGCGCCAGCAGCCAGCGGGTGAGCACTGAAGCTTTCTTT
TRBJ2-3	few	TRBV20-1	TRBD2	CSARDFGLAGGADTQYF	TGCAGTGCTAGAGATTTCGGACTAGCGGGAGGCGCAGATACGCAGTATTTT
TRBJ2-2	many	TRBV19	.	CASKVGGLIGELFF	TGTGCCAGTAAGGTCGGGGGGCTCATCGGGGAGCTGTTTTTT
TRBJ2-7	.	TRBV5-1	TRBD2	CASSPVGGRGDEQYF	TGCGCCAGCAGCCCGGTGGGCGGGAGGGGCGACGAGCAGTACTTC
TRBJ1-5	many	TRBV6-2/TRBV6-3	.	CASSYRAPQPQHF	TGTGCCAGCAGTTACAGGGCACCTCAGCCCCAGCATTTT
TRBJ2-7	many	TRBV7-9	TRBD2	CASTREGLEQYF	TGTGCCAGCACGCGGGAGGGGCTCGAGCAGTACTTC
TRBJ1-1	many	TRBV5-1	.	CASSFGGSSTEAFF	TGCGCCAGCAGCTTCGGTGGCAGCAGCACTGAAGCTTTCTTT
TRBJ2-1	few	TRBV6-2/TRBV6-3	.	CASRPGGSSYNEQFF	TGTGCCAGCAGGCCTGGGGGAAGCTCCTACAATGAGCAGTTCTTC
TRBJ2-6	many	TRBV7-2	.	CASSLAGAGANVLTF	TGTGCCAGCAGCTTAGCAGGGGCAGGGGCCAACGTCCTGACTTTC
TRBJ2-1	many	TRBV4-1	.	CASSQDIPESSYNEQFF	TGCGCCAGCAGCCAAGATATCCCGGAAAGCTCCTACAATGAGCAGTTCTTC
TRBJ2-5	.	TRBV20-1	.	CSAREVRQETQYF	TGCAGTGCTAGAGAAGTCAGACAAGAGACCCAGTACTTC
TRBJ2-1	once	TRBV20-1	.	CSSHNRGWLEQFF	TGCAGTTCCCACAACCGGGGTTGGCTTGAGCAGTTCTTC
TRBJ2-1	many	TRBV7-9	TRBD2	CASSLWKTGRTSGRSNEQFF	TGTGCCAGCAGCTTATGGAAGACAGGAAGGACTAGCGGGAGGTCCAATGAGCAGTTCTTC
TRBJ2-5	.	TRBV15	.	CATSRDLRGEKTQYF	TGTGCCACCAGCAGAGATCTAAGGGGCGAAAAGACCCAGTACTTC
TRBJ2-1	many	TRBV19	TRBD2	CASSPSSGSSYNEQFF	TGTGCCAGTAGTCCGTCAAGCGGGAGTTCCTACAATGAGCAGTTCTTC
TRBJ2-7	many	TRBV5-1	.	CASSLADIAVDEQYF	TGCGCCAGCAGCTTGGCGGACATTGCCGTGGACGAGCAGTACTTC
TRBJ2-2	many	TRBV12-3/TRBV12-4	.	CASTPLVGELFF	TGTGCCAGCACCCCACTAGTCGGGGAGCTGTTTTTT
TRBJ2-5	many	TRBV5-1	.	CASSLEGETQYF	TGCGCCAGCAGCTTGGAGGGAGAGACCCAGTACTTC
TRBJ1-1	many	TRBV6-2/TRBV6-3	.	CASSSLDRRMNTEAFF	TGTGCCAGCAGCAGTCTTGACAGGCGCATGAACACTGAAGCTTTCTTT
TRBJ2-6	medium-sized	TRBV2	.	CARDPQGDLRSGANVLTF	TGTGCCAGAGACCCCCAGGGTGACCTACGATCTGGGGCCAACGTCCTGACTTTC
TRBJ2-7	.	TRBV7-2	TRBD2	CASSLGWSSGRAFGEQYF	TGTGCCAGCAGCTTAGGGTGGTCCAGCGGGAGGGCCTTCGGCGAGCAGTACTTC
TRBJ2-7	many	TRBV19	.	CASSIRVNPLYEQYF	TGTGCCAGTAGTATTAGGGTAAATCCCCTCTACGAGCAGTACTTC
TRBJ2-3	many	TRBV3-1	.	CASSQDWRSTDTQYF	TGTGCCAGCAGCCAAGATTGGAGGAGCACAGATACGCAGTATTTT
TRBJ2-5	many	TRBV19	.	CASSSLFGETQYF	TGTGCCAGTAGTTCTTTATTCGGAGAGACCCAGTACTTC
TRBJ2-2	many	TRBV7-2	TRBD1	CASSGTGTNTGELFF	TGTGCCAGCAGCGGGACAGGGACGAACACCGGGGAGCTGTTTTTT
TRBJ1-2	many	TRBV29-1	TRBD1	CSVEAAQGAYGYTF	TGCAGCGTTGAAGCCGCACAGGGGGCCTATGGCTACACCTTC
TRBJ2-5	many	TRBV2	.	CASSEHGVSETQYF	TGTGCCAGCAGTGAGCACGGGGTTTCTGAGACCCAGTACTTC
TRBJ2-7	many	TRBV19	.	CATSKRDRINEQYF	TGTGCCACCTCTAAGCGGGACAGGATCAACGAGCAGTACTTC
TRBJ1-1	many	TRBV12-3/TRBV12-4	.	CASSYGGETEAFF	TGTGCCAGCAGCTACGGGGGGGAGACTGAAGCTTTCTTT
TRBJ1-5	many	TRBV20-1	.	CSARDRVGHNQPQHF	TGCAGTGCTAGAGATCGAGTGGGGCATAATCAGCCCCAGCATTTT
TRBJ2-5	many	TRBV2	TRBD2	CASSWTSGPQETQYF	TGTGCCAGCAGCTGGACTAGCGGGCCTCAAGAGACCCAGTACTTC
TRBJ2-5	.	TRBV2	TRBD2	CASSKTSLEETQYF	TGTGCCAGCAGTAAGACTAGCCTGGAAGAGACCCAGTACTTC
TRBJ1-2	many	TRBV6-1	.	CASSETGRSDGYTF	TGTGCCAGCAGTGAAACAGGGAGGTCCGACGGCTACACCTTC
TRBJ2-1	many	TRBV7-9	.	CASSPRGLGAYNEQFF	TGTGCCAGCAGCCCGCGAGGACTCGGAGCCTACAATGAGCAGTTCTTC
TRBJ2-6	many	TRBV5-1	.	CASSLGATSSAPSGANVLTF	TGCGCCAGCAGCTTGGGGGCCACTTCCTCCGCGCCGTCTGGGGCCAACGTCCTGACTTTC
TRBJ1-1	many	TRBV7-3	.	CASSLPGPLAEAFF	TGTGCCAGCAGCTTACCGGGGCCCCTCGCTGAAGCTTTCTTT
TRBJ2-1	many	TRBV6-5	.	CASSYRLVPTHEQFF	TGTGCCAGCAGTTATCGACTAGTCCCTACCCATGAGCAGTTCTTC
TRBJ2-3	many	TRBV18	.	CASSPRTDTQYF	TGTGCCAGCTCACCTCGCACAGATACGCAGTATTTT
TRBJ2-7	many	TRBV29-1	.	CSGLEGIEQYF	TGCAGCGGCTTAGAAGGGATCGAGCAGTACTTC
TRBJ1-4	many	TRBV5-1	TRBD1	CASSVTGTGAEKLFF	TGCGCCAGCAGCGTAACCGGGACAGGGGCTGAAAAACTGTTTTTT
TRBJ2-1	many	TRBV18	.	CASSPSSGMTYNEQFF	TGTGCCAGCTCACCATCGAGCGGAATGACCTACAATGAGCAGTTCTTC
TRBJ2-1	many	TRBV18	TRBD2	CASSPRRTSGSTYNEQFF	TGTGCCAGCTCACCAAGAAGAACTAGCGGGTCCACTTACAATGAGCAGTTCTTC
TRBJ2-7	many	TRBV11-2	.	CASSLDGYYEQYF	TGTGCCAGCAGCTTAGATGGGTACTACGAGCAGTACTTC
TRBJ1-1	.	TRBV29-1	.	CSVGEGFTEAFF	TGCAGCGTTGGAGAGGGATTCACTGAGGCTTTCTTT
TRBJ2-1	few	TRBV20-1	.	CSASGGAYNEQLF	TGCAGTGCTAGTGGCGGGGCTTACAATGAGCAGCTCTTC